The 29 T cell receptor beta chains below all came from one sample that was sequenced in a study of shared clonotypes between healthy human individuals. Data came from immunoSEQ multiplex PCR; TCRdb stores just in-frame clones and leaves some out. Of millions of clones in the sample, around 90% were seen once. The sample taken for sequencing was naive CD4+ T cells sorted from blood. As for subset: CD45RA+ positively selected. The source of these receptors is a man in his late teens or twenties in good health.

This clone was seen just once. The chain uses TRBV19 and TRBJ2-3; D may be TRBD2 (6 bases). The CDR3 has 14 residues. The V gene's germline CDR1 is LNHDA and CDR2 SQIVND (reference sequence). The ends were cut back, 6 bases at V and 0 bases at J, with 10 bases in the middle. CDR3 DNA: TGTGCCAGTAGGATGGGACTGAGCACAGATACGCAGTATTTT. The encoded protein is CASRMGLSTDTQYF.

The rearrangement links TRBV5-4 to TRBJ2-3, with 12 bases identical to TRBD2. The germline V gene encodes CDR1 SGHNT and CDR2 YYREEE (reference sequence). CDR3 length: 17 residues. The junction had 12 bases not matched to a gene; V was cut back by 5 bases and J by 5 bases. The CDR3 DNA follows: TGTGCCAGCAGAGCCACCCTAGCGGGAGGGCCGGGAGATACGCAGTATTTT. It specifies CASRATLAGGPGDTQYF.

The chain has TRBV7-2 and TRBJ2-5, with D unresolved. Per germline, CDR1 SGHTA and CDR2 FQGNSA. The CDR3 covers 16 residues. V dropped 2 bases and J dropped 5 bases, with 18 bases sitting between them. The CDR3 nucleotides read TGTGCCAGCAGCTTAATAGGTACACTCAACGGGGAGACCCAGTACTTC. This encodes CASSLIGTLNGETQYF. Full variable domain (rest looked up from reference TRBV7-2 and TRBJ2-5): GAGVSQSPSNKVTEKGKDVELRCDPISGHTALYWYRQSLGQGLEFLIYFQGNSAPDKSGLPSDRFSAERTGGSVSTLTIQRTQQEDSAVYLCASSLIGTLNGETQYFGPGTRLLVL.

This clone came up a few times. The chain employs TRBV30 and TRBJ1-1; 8 bases agree with TRBD1. Unmatched junction bases numbered 13, after V lost 0 bases and J lost 1 base. Germline assignment: CDR1 GTSNPN and CDR2 SVGIG (reference sequence). The CDR3 is 18 residues long. CDR3 bases: TGTGCCTGGAGTGTAAACACCAGACAGGGGAAGGAGAACACTGAAGCTTTCTTT. Translated, it gives CAWSVNTRQGKENTEAFF.

The rearrangement joins TRBV7-3 to TRBJ2-1; D is ambiguous. The germline V and J ends were trimmed by 2 bases and 1 base, with 15 bases remaining between them. This CDR3 spans 17 amino acids. Germline CDR1 SGHTA, CDR2 FQGTGA. The CDR3 DNA reads as TGTGCCAGCAGCTTATGGTCCCCGGTAGAGTCCTACAATGAGCAGTTCTTC. It encodes CASSLWSPVESYNEQFF.

The chain recombines TRBV2 with TRBJ2-4, with D maybe TRBD1 (5 bases). V lost 3 bases and J lost 0, with 9 bases in between. CDR1 and CDR2 (germline): SNHLY, FYNNEI. CDR3 size: 15 residues. CDR3 DNA: TGTGCCAGCAGTGATCAAGGGGTAGCCAAAAACATTCAGTACTTC. It translates to CASSDQGVAKNIQYF.

The CDR3: CAWDGKYF. The CDR3 DNA follows: TGTGCCTGGGATGGAAAGTACTTC. The chain carries TRBV30 and TRBJ2-7; D unresolved. CDR3 length equals 8 residues. V lost 5 bases, J lost 11 bases, and 7 bases lay in between. The germline CDR1 and CDR2 sequences are GTSNPN and SVGIG (reference sequence).

This rearrangement joins TRBV5-1 to TRBJ1-5; 7 bases line up with TRBD1. The germline CDR1 and CDR2 sequences are SGHRS and YFSETQ. The CDR3 length is 20 residues. V shed 3 bases, J shed 5 bases, and the junction held 23 bases outside the gene matches. The CDR3 here is CASSCYSRTTGAPFDQPQHF. The DNA of the CDR3 is TGCGCCAGCAGCTGTTATAGTCGGACAACAGGGGCCCCCTTTGATCAGCCCCAGCATTTT. The full variable domain, its missing parts supplied by reference TRBV5-1 and TRBJ1-5, is KAGVTQTPRYLIKTRGQQVTLSCSPISGHRSVSWYQQTPGQGLQFLFEYFSETQRNKGNFPGRFSGRQFSNSRSEMNVSTLELGDSALYLCASSCYSRTTGAPFDQPQHFGDGTRLSIL.

The chain has TRBV6-1 and TRBJ1-4; D might be TRBD1 (6 bases). CDR3 length: 16 amino acids. Germline V CDR1 and CDR2: MNHNS, SASEGT. V lost 4 bases to trimming and J lost 4 bases, with 16 bases between them. The CDR3, as DNA: TGTGCCAGCAGTGTGATTACGGACAGACTTAATGAAAAACTGTTTTTT. Its translation is CASSVITDRLNEKLFF.

V gene TRBV7-9 combines with J gene TRBJ1-1; TRBD1 matches at 10 bases. V shed 1 base, J shed 3 bases, and the junction held 5 bases outside the gene matches. From germline, CDR1 is SEHNR and CDR2 FQNEAQ (reference sequence). This CDR3 is built from 16 residues. The CDR3 region has the DNA TGTGCCAGCAGCTTAGGACAGGGGGCCGTTGACACTGAAGCTTTCTTT. Translated: CASSLGQGAVDTEAFF. The whole variable domain, remainder taken from reference TRBV7-9 and TRBJ1-1, is DTGVSQNPRHKITKRGQNVTFRCDPISEHNRLYWYRQTLGQGPEFLTYFQNEAQLEKSRLLSDRFSAERPKGSFSTLEIQRTEQGDSAMYLCASSLGQGAVDTEAFFGQGTRLTVV.

This clone was detected only a few times. The chain recombines TRBV5-1 with TRBJ1-1; D may be TRBD1 (5 bases). The CDR3 has 15 amino acids. Trimming cost V 0 bases and J 3 bases, with 12 bases left between them. Germline CDR1 is SGHRS and CDR2 is YFSETQ. The CDR3 protein is CASSLVPGRDTEAFF. In DNA form, the CDR3 reads TGCGCCAGCAGCTTGGTACCAGGGCGGGACACTGAAGCTTTCTTT.

The genes are TRBV7-2 and TRBJ1-1; no definite D call. V lost 7 bases to trimming and J lost 2 bases, with 17 bases between them. This CDR3 comprises 15 residues. Germline CDR1 and CDR2: SGHTA and FQGNSA. The CDR3 DNA is TGTGCCAGCACCCGGGGAGCTTGGTACAACACTGAAGCTTTCTTT. Encoded protein: CASTRGAWYNTEAFF.

The rearrangement uses TRBV5-1 and TRBJ1-2, with D possibly TRBD1 on 6 matching bases. Germline-derived CDR1 and CDR2 are SGHRS and YFSETQ. V was clipped by 1 base and J by 8 bases, with 9 bases between them. This CDR3 contains 12 residues. CDR3 protein: CASSLKGGGYTF. Here the CDR3 DNA reads TGCGCCAGCAGCTTGAAGGGGGGCGGCTACACCTTC.

This clone appeared a single time. For the CDR3, the DNA is TGTGCCATCAGTGAGGCCAGGGAAGGCTCACCCCTCCACTTT. Encoded protein: CAISEAREGSPLHF. V usage is TRBV10-3 and J usage is TRBJ1-6, with a tentative D call TRBD1 (5 bases). The V end lost 2 bases, the J end lost 10 bases, and 12 bases lay between the germline ends. The CDR3 consists of 14 residues. Germline V gene lookup returns CDR1 ENHRY and CDR2 SYGVKD.

The CDR3 DNA follows: TGCGCCAGCAGCCAAGAGGGGCTAGCGGGACCCACAGATACGCAGTATTTT. Residues: CASSQEGLAGPTDTQYF. The chain is built from TRBV4-1 and TRBJ2-3; 9 nucleotides match TRBD2. Germline CDR1 MGHRA, CDR2 YSYEKL. CDR3 size: 17 residues. Unmatched junction bases numbered 6, after V lost 0 bases and J lost 2 bases.

The chain recombines TRBV7-9 with TRBJ2-7; a possible D gene is TRBD1 (5 bases). The CDR3 spans 17 residues. The germline V gene encodes CDR1 SEHNR and CDR2 FQNEAQ (reference sequence). Trimming removed 5 bases at V and 0 bases at J, with 20 bases between. The CDR3 is CASSPYSGSIISYEQYF. CDR3 bases: TGTGCCAGCAGCCCTTATTCAGGGTCCATTATCTCCTACGAGCAGTACTTC.

Turning to this clone: The sample contains more than one DNA sequence encoding this CDR3. J is TRBJ2-3 and V is TRBV7-2, with TRBD2 identical over 10 bases. V was clipped by 5 bases and J by 3 bases; unmatched bases: 2. CDR1 SGHTA and CDR2 FQGNSA come from the germline V gene. There are 14 residues in the CDR3. The CDR3 loop is CASSRGLATDTQYF. The CDR3 nucleotides read TGTGCCAGCAGCCGGGGACTAGCGACAGATACGCAGTATTTT.

J is TRBJ2-5 and V is TRBV29-1, with D possibly called TRBD1 or TRBD2 (7 bases each). Germline V gives CDR1 SQVTM, CDR2 ANQGSEA. This CDR3 has 13 residues. V lost 7 bases to trimming and J lost 2 bases, with 14 bases between them. CDR3 loop: CSAAGGGQETQYF. In nucleotides, the CDR3 is TGCAGCGCCGCAGGGGGGGGACAAGAGACCCAGTACTTC.

The V and J genes are TRBV6-1 and TRBJ2-5; D gene uncertain. Trimming pared 2 bases from V and 7 bases from J, leaving 23 bases between. CDR1 is MNHNS and CDR2 is SASEGT in the germline V gene. This CDR3 is 17 amino acids long. In DNA form, the CDR3 reads TGTGCCAGCAGTGAATGGGTGTTGGATTTAACTACCAGGACCCAGTACTTC. Protein product: CASSEWVLDLTTRTQYF.

The rearrangement joins TRBV7-2 to TRBJ2-2, with 8 bases aligning to TRBD2. CDR3 length equals 16 residues. Looked up from germline, CDR1 is SGHTA and CDR2 is FQGNSA. The V and J ends lost 5 bases and 2 bases, in that order; junction bases with no gene match: 7. CDR3 residues: CASSRGTSGNTGELFF. The CDR3 DNA is TGTGCCAGCAGCCGTGGGACTAGTGGAAACACCGGGGAGCTGTTTTTT.

The rearrangement uses TRBV10-1 and TRBJ2-7; TRBD1 aligns across 11 bases. Germline V CDR1 and CDR2: WNHNN, SYGVQD (reference sequence). Trimming at V came to 6 bases and at J to 5 bases, leaving 12 bases not matched to a gene. The CDR3 runs 16 residues. The CDR3 here is CASSASPGQGGHEQYF. CDR3 nucleotide sequence: TGCGCCAGCAGCGCCTCACCGGGACAGGGGGGCCACGAGCAGTACTTC.

J is TRBJ2-1 and V is TRBV7-9; maybe TRBD2 (6 bases). CDR1 SEHNR and CDR2 FQNEAQ come from the germline V gene (reference sequence). The CDR3 is made up of 15 amino acids. V was cut by 5 bases and J by 0 bases, with 11 bases left in between. CDR3 sequence (DNA): TGTGCCAGCAGCCCCGGGGAGGTCTCCTACAATGAGCAGTTCTTC. Translation gives CASSPGEVSYNEQFF.

This clone appeared once. The chain is built from TRBV6-6 and TRBJ2-1; 7 bases are a match to TRBD2. V was pared by 6 bases and J by 5 bases, with 10 bases of the junction left unmatched. This CDR3 has 15 amino acids. The V gene's germline CDR1 is MNHNY and CDR2 SVGAGI (reference sequence). The DNA for the CDR3 is TGTGCCAGCAGCCTGACTAGCCAGAACAACAATGAGCAGTTCTTC. Residues: CASSLTSQNNNEQFF.

V is TRBV7-2 and J is TRBJ2-7, with 10 bases fitting TRBD2. This CDR3 comprises 14 residues. V was pared by 5 bases and J by 1 base, with 2 bases of the junction left unmatched. Germline V gene sequence: CDR1 SGHTA, CDR2 FQGNSA. The CDR3 loop is CASSQREGSYEQYF. CDR3 DNA sequence: TGTGCCAGCAGCCAGCGGGAGGGATCCTACGAGCAGTACTTC. Using reference TRBV7-2 and TRBJ2-7 for the parts outside the CDR3, the full variable domain is GAGVSQSPSNKVTEKGKDVELRCDPISGHTALYWYRQSLGQGLEFLIYFQGNSAPDKSGLPSDRFSAERTGGSVSTLTIQRTQQEDSAVYLCASSQREGSYEQYFGPGTRLTVT.

V gene TRBV27 combines with J gene TRBJ2-7; 7 bases agree with TRBD1. Germline CDR1 is MNHEY and CDR2 is SMNVEV (reference sequence). CDR3 size: 14 residues. The V segment lost 5 bases and the J segment 3 bases; nucleotides outside the gene matches: 7. In nucleotides, the CDR3 is TGTGCCAGCAGTCCAACAGGGGCCGGCTACGAGCAGTACTTC. Protein product: CASSPTGAGYEQYF.

The chain combines TRBV7-2 with TRBJ1-1; D remains ambiguous. The CDR3 contains 14 residues. CDR1 SGHTA and CDR2 FQGNSA come from the germline V gene. V was pared by 4 bases and J by 3 bases, with 12 bases between. The CDR3 DNA reads TGTGCCAGCAGCTCAACGGGATTCGACACTGAAGCTTTCTTT. This gives the protein CASSSTGFDTEAFF.

The chain combines TRBV6-5 with TRBJ1-4; 11 bases align to TRBD1. The CDR3 is 15 residues long. Germline V gene data show CDR1 as MNHEY and CDR2 as SVGAGI. J was trimmed by 4 bases and V by 6 bases; bases with no gene match: 4. DNA of the CDR3: TGTGCCAGCAGGGGGACAGGGGGAGGTAATGAAAAACTGTTTTTT. Amino acids: CASRGTGGGNEKLFF.

The V and J genes are TRBV28 and TRBJ1-2; tentative D call: TRBD1 (5 bases). Germline lookup yields CDR1 MDHEN and CDR2 SYDVKM. CDR3 length equals 16 residues. V was pared by 1 base and J by 0 bases, with 12 bases between. CDR3 region: CASSLYKGIPNYGYTF. The DNA for the CDR3 is TGTGCCAGCAGTTTATATAAGGGGATTCCTAACTATGGCTACACCTTC.

This clone was counted once. This chain connects TRBV29-1 to TRBJ2-1; no reliable D call. Per the germline V gene, CDR1 is SQVTM and CDR2 is ANQGSEA. V was trimmed by 4 bases and J by 10 bases, leaving 17 bases between them. CDR3 size: 13 residues. The CDR3: CSVVPNSGGEQFF. The CDR3 region has the DNA TGCAGCGTTGTCCCCAACTCGGGTGGGGAGCAGTTCTTC.